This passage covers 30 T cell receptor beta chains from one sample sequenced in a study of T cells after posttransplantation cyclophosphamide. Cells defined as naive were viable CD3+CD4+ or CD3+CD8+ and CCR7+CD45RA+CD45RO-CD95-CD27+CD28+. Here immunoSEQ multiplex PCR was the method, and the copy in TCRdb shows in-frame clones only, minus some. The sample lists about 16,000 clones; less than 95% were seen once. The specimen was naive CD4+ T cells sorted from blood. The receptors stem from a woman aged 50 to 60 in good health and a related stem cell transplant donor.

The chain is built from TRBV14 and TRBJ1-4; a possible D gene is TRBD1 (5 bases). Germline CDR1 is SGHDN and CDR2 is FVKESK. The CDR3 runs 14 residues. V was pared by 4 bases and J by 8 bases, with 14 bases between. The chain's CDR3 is CASSPWTEGEKLFF. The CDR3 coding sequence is TGTGCCAGCAGCCCGTGGACGGAGGGGGAAAAACTGTTTTTT.

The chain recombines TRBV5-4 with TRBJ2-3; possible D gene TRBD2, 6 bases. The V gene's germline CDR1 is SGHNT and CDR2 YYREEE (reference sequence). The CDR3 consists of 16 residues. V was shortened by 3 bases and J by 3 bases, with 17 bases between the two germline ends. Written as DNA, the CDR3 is TGTGCCAGCAGCTCCGCCACCGGGAGTGGGACAGATACGCAGTATTTT. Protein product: CASSSATGSGTDTQYF.

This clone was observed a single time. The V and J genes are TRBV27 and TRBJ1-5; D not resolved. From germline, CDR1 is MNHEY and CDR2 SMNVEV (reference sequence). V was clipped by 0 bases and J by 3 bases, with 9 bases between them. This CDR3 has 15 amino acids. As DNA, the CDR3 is TGTGCCAGCAGTTTATCCAACAGAATCAATCAGCCCCAGCATTTT. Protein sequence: CASSLSNRINQPQHF.

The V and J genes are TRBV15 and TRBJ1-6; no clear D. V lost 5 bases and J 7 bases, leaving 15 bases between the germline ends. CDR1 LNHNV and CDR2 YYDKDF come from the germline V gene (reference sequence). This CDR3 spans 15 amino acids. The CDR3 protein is CATSSRGLLNSPLHF. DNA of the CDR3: TGTGCCACCAGCTCCCGCGGTCTATTAAATTCACCCCTCCACTTT.

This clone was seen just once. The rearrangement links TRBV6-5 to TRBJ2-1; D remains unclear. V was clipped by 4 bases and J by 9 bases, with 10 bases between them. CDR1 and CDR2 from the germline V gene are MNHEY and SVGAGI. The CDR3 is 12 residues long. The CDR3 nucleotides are TGTGCCAGCAGTTCCCCATGGCCTGAGCAGTTCTTC. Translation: CASSSPWPEQFF.

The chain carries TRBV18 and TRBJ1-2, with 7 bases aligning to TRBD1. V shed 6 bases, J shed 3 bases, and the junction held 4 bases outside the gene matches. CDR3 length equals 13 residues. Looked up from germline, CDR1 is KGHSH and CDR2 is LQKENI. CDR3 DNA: TGTGCCAGCTCGGACAGGACCTACTATGGCTACACCTTC. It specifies CASSDRTYYGYTF.

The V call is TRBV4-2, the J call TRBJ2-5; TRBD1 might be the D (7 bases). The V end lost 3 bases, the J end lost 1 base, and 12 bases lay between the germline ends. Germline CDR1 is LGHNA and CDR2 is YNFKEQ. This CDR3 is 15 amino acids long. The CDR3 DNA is TGTGCCAGCAGCCAGGCAGGGGGAGGCCAAGAGACCCAGTACTTC. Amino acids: CASSQAGGGQETQYF.

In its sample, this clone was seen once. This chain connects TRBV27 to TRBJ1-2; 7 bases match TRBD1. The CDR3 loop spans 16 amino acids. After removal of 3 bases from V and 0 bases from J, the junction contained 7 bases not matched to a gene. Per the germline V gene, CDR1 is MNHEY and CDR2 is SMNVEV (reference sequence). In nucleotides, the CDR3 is TGTGCCAGCAGTTTCATCCCAGGGGGAACTAACTATGGCTACACCTTC. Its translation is CASSFIPGGTNYGYTF.

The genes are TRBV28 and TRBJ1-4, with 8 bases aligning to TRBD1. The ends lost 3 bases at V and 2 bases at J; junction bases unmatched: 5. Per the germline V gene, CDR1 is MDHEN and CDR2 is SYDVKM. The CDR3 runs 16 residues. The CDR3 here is CASSFQGALTNEKLFF. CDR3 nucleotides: TGTGCCAGCAGTTTCCAGGGGGCGTTGACTAATGAAAAACTGTTTTTT.

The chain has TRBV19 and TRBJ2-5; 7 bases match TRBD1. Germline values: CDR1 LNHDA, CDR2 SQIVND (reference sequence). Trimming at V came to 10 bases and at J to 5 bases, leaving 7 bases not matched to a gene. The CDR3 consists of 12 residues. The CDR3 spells CATRQGGETQYF. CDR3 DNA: TGTGCCACCCGACAGGGTGGGGAGACCCAGTACTTC. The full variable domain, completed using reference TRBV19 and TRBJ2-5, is DGGITQSPKYLFRKEGQNVTLSCEQNLNHDAMYWYRQDPGQGLRLIYYSQIVNDFQKGDIAEGYSVSREKKESFPLTVTSAQKNPTAFYLCATRQGGETQYFGPGTRLLVL.

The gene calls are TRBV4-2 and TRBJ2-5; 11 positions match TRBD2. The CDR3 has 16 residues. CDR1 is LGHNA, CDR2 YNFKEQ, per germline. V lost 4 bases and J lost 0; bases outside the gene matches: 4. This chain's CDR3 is CASSRIAGGYQETQYF. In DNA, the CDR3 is TGTGCCAGCAGCCGGATAGCGGGAGGGTACCAAGAGACCCAGTACTTC.

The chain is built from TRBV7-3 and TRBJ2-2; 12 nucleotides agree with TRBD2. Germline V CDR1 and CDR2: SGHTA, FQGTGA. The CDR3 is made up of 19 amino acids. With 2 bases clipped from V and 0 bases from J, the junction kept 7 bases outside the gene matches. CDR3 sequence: CASSLDGTSGPTNTGELFF. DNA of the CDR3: TGTGCCAGCAGCTTAGACGGGACTAGCGGGCCAACGAACACCGGGGAGCTGTTTTTT.

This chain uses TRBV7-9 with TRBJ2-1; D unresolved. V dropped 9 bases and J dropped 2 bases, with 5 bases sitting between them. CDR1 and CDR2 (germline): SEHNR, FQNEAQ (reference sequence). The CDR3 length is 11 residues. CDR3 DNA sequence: TGTGCCAGTCAAACCTACAATGAGCAGTTCTTC. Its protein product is CASQTYNEQFF.

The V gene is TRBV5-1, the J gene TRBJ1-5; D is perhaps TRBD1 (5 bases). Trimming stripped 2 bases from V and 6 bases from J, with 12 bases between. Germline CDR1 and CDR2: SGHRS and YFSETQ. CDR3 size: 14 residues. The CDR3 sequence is CASSFRQGFQPQHF. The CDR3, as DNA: TGCGCCAGCAGCTTCAGGCAGGGCTTTCAGCCCCAGCATTTT.

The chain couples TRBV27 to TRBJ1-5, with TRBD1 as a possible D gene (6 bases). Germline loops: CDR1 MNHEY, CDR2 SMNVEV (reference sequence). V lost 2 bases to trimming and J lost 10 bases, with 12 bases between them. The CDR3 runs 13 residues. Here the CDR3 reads CASSLRPRGPQHF. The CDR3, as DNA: TGTGCCAGCAGTTTAAGACCCAGGGGTCCCCAGCATTTT.

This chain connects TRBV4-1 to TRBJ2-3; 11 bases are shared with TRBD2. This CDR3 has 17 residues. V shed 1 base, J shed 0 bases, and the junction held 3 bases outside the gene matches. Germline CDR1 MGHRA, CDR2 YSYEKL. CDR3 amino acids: CASSQVGLAVSTDTQYF. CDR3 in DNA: TGCGCCAGCAGCCAAGTGGGACTAGCGGTTAGCACAGATACGCAGTATTTT.

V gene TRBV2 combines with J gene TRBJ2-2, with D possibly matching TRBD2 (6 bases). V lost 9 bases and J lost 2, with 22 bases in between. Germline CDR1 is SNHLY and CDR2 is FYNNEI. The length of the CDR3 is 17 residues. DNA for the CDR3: TGTGCCAGTTTCCAATCAAGGAGGGGAGTTAACACCGGGGAGCTGTTTTTT. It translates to CASFQSRRGVNTGELFF.

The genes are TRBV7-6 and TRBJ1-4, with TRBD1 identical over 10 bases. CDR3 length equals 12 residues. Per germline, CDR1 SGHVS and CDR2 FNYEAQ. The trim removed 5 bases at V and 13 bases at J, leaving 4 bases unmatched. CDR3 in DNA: TGTGCCAGCAGCGAGACAGGGGGCAGACTGTTTTTT. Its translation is CASSETGGRLFF.

The CDR3, as DNA: TGCGCCAGCAGCCAAGCGATCTGGCAGGCGAACACCGGGGAGCTGTTTTTT. Translated, it gives CASSQAIWQANTGELFF. V and J are TRBV4-1 and TRBJ2-2; D gene unclear. The V gene's germline CDR1 is MGHRA and CDR2 YSYEKL. CDR3 length: 17 amino acids. Trimming shortened V by 1 base and J by 0 bases, and 12 bases separated the two germline ends.

CDR3 in amino acids: CASSDRGGGTGNYNEQFF. The DNA of the CDR3 is TGTGCCAGCAGTGACAGAGGAGGGGGGACAGGGAACTACAATGAGCAGTTCTTC. The genes are TRBV2 and TRBJ2-1, with 9 positions matching TRBD1. The CDR3 loop spans 18 amino acids. CDR1 and CDR2 from the germline V gene are SNHLY and FYNNEI. The ends lost 3 bases at V and 3 bases at J; junction bases unmatched: 12.

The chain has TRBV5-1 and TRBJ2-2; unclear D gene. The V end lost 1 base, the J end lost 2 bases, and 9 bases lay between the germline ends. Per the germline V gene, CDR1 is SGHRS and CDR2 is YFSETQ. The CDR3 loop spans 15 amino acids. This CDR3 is CASSLWRPNTGELFF. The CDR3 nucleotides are TGCGCCAGCAGCTTGTGGCGGCCTAACACCGGGGAGCTGTTTTTT.

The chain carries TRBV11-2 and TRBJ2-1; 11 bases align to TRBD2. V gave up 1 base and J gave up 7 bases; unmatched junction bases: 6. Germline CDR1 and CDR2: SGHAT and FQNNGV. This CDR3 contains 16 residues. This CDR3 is CASSLVRTSGRNEQFF. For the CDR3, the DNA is TGTGCCAGCAGCTTAGTTAGGACTAGCGGGCGGAATGAGCAGTTCTTC.

The CDR3 is CASSVDRASPQQYF. The CDR3 region has the DNA TGTGCCAGCAGTGTAGACAGGGCTTCCCCTCAGCAGTACTTC. V usage is TRBV6-5 and J usage is TRBJ2-7; 7 bases are a match to TRBD1. Germline CDR1 and CDR2: MNHEY and SVGAGI. This CDR3 spans 14 amino acids. V shed 5 bases, J shed 8 bases, and the junction held 12 bases outside the gene matches.

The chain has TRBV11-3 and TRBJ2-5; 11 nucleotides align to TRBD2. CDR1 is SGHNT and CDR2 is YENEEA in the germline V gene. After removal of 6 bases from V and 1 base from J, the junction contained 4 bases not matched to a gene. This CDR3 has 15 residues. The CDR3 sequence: CASSIGTSGQETQYF. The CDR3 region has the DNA TGTGCCAGCAGTATCGGGACTAGCGGCCAAGAGACCCAGTACTTC.

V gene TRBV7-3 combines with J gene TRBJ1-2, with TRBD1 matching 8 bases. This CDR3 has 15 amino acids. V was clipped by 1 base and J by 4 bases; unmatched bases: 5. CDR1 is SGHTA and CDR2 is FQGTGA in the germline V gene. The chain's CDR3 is CASSLKAGGVYGYTF. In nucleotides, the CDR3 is TGTGCCAGCAGCTTAAAGGCAGGGGGCGTCTATGGCTACACCTTC.

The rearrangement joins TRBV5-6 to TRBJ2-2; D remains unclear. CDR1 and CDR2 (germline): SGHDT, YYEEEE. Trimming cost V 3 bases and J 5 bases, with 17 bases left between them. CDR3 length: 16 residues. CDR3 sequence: CASSSKQKQWTGELFF. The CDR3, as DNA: TGTGCCAGCAGCTCCAAACAAAAACAATGGACCGGGGAGCTGTTTTTT.

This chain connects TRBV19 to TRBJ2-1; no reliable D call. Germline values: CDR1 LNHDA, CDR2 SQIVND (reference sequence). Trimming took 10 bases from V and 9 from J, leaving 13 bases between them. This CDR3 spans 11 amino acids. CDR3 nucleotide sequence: TGTGCCACCACTGGTGCCGCTGAGCAGTTCTTC. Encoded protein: CATTGAAEQFF.

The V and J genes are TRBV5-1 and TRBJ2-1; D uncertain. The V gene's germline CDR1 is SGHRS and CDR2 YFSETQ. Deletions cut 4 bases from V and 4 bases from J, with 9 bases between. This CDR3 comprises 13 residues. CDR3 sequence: CASSLGEYNEQFF. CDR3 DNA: TGCGCCAGCAGCCTGGGCGAGTACAATGAGCAGTTCTTC. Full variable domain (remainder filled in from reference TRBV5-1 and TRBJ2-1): KAGVTQTPRYLIKTRGQQVTLSCSPISGHRSVSWYQQTPGQGLQFLFEYFSETQRNKGNFPGRFSGRQFSNSRSEMNVSTLELGDSALYLCASSLGEYNEQFFGPGTRLTVL.

CDR3 DNA: TGTGCTAGGGAAACAGGGGGCGCGTGTAATCAGCCCCAGCATTTT. It yields the protein CARETGGACNQPQHF. The chain links TRBV12-5 to TRBJ1-5; 9 bases line up with TRBD1. CDR1 is LGHNT, CDR2 FRNRAP, per germline. Germline trimming cut 9 bases from V and 4 bases from J; bases unmatched to any gene: 10. The CDR3 covers 15 residues. Together with reference TRBV12-5 and TRBJ1-5, the CDR3 gives the full variable domain: DARVTQTPRHKVTEMGQEVTMRCQPILGHNTVFWYRQTMMQGLELLAYFRNRAPLDDSGMPKDRFSAEMPDATLATLKIQPSEPRDSAVYFCARETGGACNQPQHFGDGTRLSIL.

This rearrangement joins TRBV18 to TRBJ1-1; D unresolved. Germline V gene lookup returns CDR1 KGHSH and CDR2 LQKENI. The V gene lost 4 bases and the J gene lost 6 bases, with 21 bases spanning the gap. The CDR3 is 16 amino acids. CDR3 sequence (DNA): TGTGCCAGCTCACAACTCCGAGCAGGCGCGGGCGCTGAAGCTTTCTTT. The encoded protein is CASSQLRAGAGAEAFF.